This T cell receptor (beta chain) is from a study of blood T cells in healthy people across ages. The study's findings and limits: Researchers report that TCR beta diversity correlated strongly with naive T cell percentage. There was no known CMV status for donors, so expanded clonotype changes were possibly confounded.

Then a second PCR, running roughly 7 to 11 cycles, was carried out with a sample-barcoded 5' primer and a J-beta primer mix. One entry per CDR3 protein, called by TCRdb with MiXCR from the 5' RACE reads. Here the sample spans about 640,000 distinct CDR3 sequences, approximately 50% being singletons. V trimming: 4 bases; J trimming: 8 bases; junction bases outside the gene matches: 4. The CDR3 covers 12 residues. Germline values: CDR1 SQVTM, CDR2 ANQGSEA. As for this clonotype: Its antigen remains unidentified.

The V call is TRBV29-1, the J call TRBJ1-4; 7 bases agree with TRBD1. The specimen sequenced was blood. This TCR derives from a man between 60 and 75 years old in good health. The CDR3 loop is CSVGGRGEKLFF. The CDR3 bases are TGCAGCGTTGGGGGCAGGGGGGAAAAACTGTTTTTT.